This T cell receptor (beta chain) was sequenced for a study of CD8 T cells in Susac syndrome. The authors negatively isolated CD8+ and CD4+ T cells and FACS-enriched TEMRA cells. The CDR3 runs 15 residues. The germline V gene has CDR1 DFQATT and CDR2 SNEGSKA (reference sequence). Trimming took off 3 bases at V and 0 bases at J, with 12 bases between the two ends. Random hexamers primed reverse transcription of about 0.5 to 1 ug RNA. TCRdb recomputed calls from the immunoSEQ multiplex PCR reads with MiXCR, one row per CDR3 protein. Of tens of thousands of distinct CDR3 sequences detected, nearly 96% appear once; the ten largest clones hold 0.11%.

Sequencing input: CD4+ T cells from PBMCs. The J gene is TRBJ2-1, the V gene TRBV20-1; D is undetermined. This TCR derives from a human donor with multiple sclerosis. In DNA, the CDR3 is TGCAGTGCTAGGGCAGGCCCAAGCTCCTACAATGAGCAGTTCTTC. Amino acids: CSARAGPSSYNEQFF.